This T cell receptor (beta chain) came from a study of siplizumab effects on memory and regulatory T cells. Points from the study as a whole: No assignable naive or memory phenotype existed for roughly 75-95% of proliferating CD4+ or CD8+ clones. Unstimulated subsets accounted for the mapping of only a minor share of the clones that were alloreactive.

CDR1 is SGHDN and CDR2 is FVKESK in the germline V gene. This CDR3 comprises 12 residues. In the case of this clone: Antigen unknown. One end of the junction varies from germline; a read error may be responsible.

The protocol was immunoSEQ multiplex PCR, while the TCRdb copy is restricted to in-frame clones and leaves out a portion. The sample lists tens of thousands of clones; about 97% were seen once. The sample comprised naive CD8+ T cells sorted from blood. The sequence was obtained from a human donor in good health. The rearrangement links TRBV14 to TRBJ1-6, with D uncertain. CDR3 sequence: CATSSYNSPLHF. The CDR3 DNA is TGTGCCACCAGCAGTTATAATTCACCCCTCCACTTT.